This TCR beta chain appears in the sequencing data of a study of control samples from healthy donors and cancer patients. The CDR3 spans 16 residues. Germline V CDR1 and CDR2: MGHDK, SYGVNS. The J segment lost 3 bases and the V segment lost 3 bases, leaving 8 bases of the junction unmatched. Sequenced by immunoSEQ multiplex PCR; TCRdb stores in-frame clones only, minus some. This repertoire shows 90,000 to 120,000 clones, 70% to 85% found once; its top ten account for about 5.9%. V usage is TRBV25-1 and J usage is TRBJ1-1, with 9 bases matching TRBD1. The source is a man aged 18-30 years in good health. Sequencing was carried out using blood. The CDR3 region is CASSDPRGTGHTEAFF. As DNA, the CDR3 is TGTGCCAGCAGTGATCCTCGGGGGACAGGGCACACTGAAGCTTTCTTT.